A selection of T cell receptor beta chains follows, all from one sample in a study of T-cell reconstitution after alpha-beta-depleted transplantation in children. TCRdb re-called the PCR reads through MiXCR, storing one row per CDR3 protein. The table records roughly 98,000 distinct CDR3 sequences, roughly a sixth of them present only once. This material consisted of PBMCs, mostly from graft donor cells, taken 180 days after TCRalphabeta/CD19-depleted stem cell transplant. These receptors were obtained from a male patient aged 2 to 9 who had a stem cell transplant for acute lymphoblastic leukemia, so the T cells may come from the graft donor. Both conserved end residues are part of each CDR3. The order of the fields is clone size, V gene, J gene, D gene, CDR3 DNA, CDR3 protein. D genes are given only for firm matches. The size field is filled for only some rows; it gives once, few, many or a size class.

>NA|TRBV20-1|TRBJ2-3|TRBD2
TGCTGCGGCTGGGGCCGGGCGGGGGGCGTCGATACGCAGTATTTT
CCGWGRAGGVDTQYF
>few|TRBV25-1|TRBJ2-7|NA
TGTGCCAGCAGTCGGGACCTCTACGAGCAGTACTTC
CASSRDLYEQYF
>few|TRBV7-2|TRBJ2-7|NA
TGTGCCAGCAGCCCCCGGGTTGACTCCTACGAGCAGTACTTC
CASSPRVDSYEQYF
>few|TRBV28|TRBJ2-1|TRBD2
TGTGCCAGCAGAGCGGGAGGGCCCGGTGAGCAGTTCTTC
CASRAGGPGEQFF
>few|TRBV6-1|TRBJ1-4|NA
TGTGCCAGCAGCCCTTCGATGGACCCCCGGGAAAAACTGTTTTTT
CASSPSMDPREKLFF
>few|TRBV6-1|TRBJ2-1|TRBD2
TGTGCCAGCACCCTTGCGGGGGGGCCGTTCGGATCCTACAATGAGCAGTTCTTC
CASTLAGGPFGSYNEQFF
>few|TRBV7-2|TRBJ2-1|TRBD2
TGTGCCAGCAGCTTAGCGCCAGCGGGGAGATACAATGAGCAGTTCTTC
CASSLAPAGRYNEQFF
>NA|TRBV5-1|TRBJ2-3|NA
TGCGCCAGCAGGCACGATGGGGGGCAGACAGATACGCAGTATTTT
CASRHDGGQTDTQYF
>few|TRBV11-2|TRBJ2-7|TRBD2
TGTGCCAGCAGCTCCCGGGGGGGGCGCGAGCAGTACTTC
CASSSRGGREQYF
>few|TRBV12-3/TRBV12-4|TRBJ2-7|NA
TGTGCCAGCACCTTGGGACGGCACTCCTACGAGCAGTACTTC
CASTLGRHSYEQYF
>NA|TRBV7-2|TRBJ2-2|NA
TGTGCCAGCAGCGGTTGGGACTCAGCGGGGGAGCTGTTTTTT
CASSGWDSAGELFF
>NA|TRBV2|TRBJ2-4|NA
TGTGCCAGCAGTGCCGAGATGGGAGCCAAAAACATTCAGTACTTC
CASSAEMGAKNIQYF
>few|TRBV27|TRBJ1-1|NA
TGTGCCAGCAGTCCGGGACACTTCACGGGAGCAAGGACTGAAGCTTTCTTT
CASSPGHFTGARTEAFF
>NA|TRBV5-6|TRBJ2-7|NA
TGTGCCAGCAGCTTTCGACCAACCTCCTACGAGCAGTACTTC
CASSFRPTSYEQYF
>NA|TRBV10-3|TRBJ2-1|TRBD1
TGTGCCATCTCAAGCCCCGGGACAGCTATTAATGAGCAGTTCTTC
CAISSPGTAINEQFF
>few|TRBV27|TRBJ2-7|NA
TGTGCCAGCAGTTCTGTGACAGGCCTTTTCTACGAGCAGTACTTC
CASSSVTGLFYEQYF
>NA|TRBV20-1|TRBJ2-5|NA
TGCAGTGCTAGTATCCGGGGCCCCCAAGAGACCCAGTACTTC
CSASIRGPQETQYF
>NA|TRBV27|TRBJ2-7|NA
TGTGCCAGCAGTCCCCGTAGCCGATCCTACGAGCAGTACTTC
CASSPRSRSYEQYF
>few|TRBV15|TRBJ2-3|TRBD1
TGTGCCACCAGCAGGGGCTCCGGGACAGGAACAGATACGCAGTATTTT
CATSRGSGTGTDTQYF
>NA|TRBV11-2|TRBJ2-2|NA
TGTGCCACCCCGGCTTGGGGGACCGGCGGGAAGACCGGGGAGCTGTTTTTT
CATPAWGTGGKTGELFF
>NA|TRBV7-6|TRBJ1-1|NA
TGTGCCACCAAGGAGGGCGGGAACACTGAAGCTTTCTTT
CATKEGGNTEAFF
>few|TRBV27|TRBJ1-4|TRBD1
TGTGCCAGCAGTCCCGGACAGGCTAATGAAAAACTGTTTTTT
CASSPGQANEKLFF
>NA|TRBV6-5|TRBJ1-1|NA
TGTGCCAGCAGTTATGGGCCCGTGAACACTGAAGCTTTCTTT
CASSYGPVNTEAFF
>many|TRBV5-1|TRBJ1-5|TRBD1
TGCGCCAGCAGCTCGGGACAGGGGGCAGGTCAGCCCCAGCATTTT
CASSSGQGAGQPQHF
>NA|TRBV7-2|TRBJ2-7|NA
TGTGCCAGCAGCTTGTCGGTGGATACAGGGTCCTACGAGCAGTACTTC
CASSLSVDTGSYEQYF
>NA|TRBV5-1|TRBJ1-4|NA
TGCGCCAGCAGCTTGGGGGCAGGTGAAAAACTGTTTTTT
CASSLGAGEKLFF